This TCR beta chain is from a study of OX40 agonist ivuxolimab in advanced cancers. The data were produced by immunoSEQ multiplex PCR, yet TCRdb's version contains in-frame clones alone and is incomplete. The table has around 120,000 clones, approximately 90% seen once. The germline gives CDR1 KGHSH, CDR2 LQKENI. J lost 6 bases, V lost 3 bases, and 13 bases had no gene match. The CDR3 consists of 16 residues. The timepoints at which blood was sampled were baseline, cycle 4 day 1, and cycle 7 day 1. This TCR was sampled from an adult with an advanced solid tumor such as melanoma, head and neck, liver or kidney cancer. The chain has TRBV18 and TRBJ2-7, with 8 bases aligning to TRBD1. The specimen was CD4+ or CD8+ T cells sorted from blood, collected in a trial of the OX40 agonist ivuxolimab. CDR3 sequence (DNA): TGTGCCAGCTCACCTCAGGGGGCCGCCGTTTTGGGCGAGCAGTACTTC. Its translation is CASSPQGAAVLGEQYF.